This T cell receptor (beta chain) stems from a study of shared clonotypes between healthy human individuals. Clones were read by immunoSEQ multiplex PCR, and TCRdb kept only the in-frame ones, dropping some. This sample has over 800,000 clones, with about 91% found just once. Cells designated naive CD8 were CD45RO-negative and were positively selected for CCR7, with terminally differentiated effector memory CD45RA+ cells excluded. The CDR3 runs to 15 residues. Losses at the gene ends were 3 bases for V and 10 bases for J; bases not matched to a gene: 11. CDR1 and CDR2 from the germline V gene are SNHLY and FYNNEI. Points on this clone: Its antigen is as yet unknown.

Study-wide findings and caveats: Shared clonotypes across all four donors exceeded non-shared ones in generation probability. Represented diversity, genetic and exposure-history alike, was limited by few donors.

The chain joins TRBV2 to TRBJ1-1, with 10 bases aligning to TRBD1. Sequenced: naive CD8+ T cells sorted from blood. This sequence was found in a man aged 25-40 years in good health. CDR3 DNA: TGTGCCAGCAGTGAGCCGGGACAGGGGAAGGTTGGAGCTTTCTTT. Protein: CASSEPGQGKVGAFF.